This T cell receptor (beta chain) was captured in a study of early T cells in non-severe SARS-CoV-2 infection. Study details: RNA in bulk from unsorted whole blood was sequenced, and chains were unpaired. Whole-study findings and limits: VDJdb matching favored anti-spike CD8 responses, missing private and CD4 specificities.

There are many counts of this clonotype. Its antigen is currently unknown. Attached unique molecular identifiers marked individual cDNA molecules. TCRdb processed the 5' RACE reads anew with MiXCR; each CDR3 protein has one entry. Of approximately 65,000 distinct CDR3 sequences listed, around 10% are singletons. CDR1 and CDR2 (germline): SQVTM, ANQGSEA. The CDR3 has 14 amino acids. V was shortened by 4 bases and J by 1 base, with 13 bases between the two germline ends. The receptor was derived from an adult who was a healthcare worker with PCR-confirmed SARS-CoV-2 infection or an uninfected control (not recorded which). The specimen was whole blood, collected at baseline. The chain couples TRBV29-1 to TRBJ1-1; D call uncertain. In DNA form, the CDR3 reads TGCAGCGTTGTAGGGCACCTATCGAACACTGAAGCTTTCTTT. Translation: CSVVGHLSNTEAFF.